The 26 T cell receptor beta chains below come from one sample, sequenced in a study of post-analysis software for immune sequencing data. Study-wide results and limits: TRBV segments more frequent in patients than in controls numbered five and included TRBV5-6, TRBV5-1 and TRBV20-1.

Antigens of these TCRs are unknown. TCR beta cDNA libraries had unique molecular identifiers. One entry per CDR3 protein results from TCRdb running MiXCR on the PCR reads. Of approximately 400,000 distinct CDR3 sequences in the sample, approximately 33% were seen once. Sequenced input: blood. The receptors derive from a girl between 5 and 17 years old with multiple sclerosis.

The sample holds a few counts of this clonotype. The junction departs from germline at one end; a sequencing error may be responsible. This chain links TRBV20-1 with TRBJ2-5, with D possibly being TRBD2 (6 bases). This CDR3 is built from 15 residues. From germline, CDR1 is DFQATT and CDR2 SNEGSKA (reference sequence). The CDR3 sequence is CSARAAGSLLETQYF. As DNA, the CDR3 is TGCAGTGCCAGAGCGGCGGGGTCCCTCCTAGAGACCCAGTACTTC.

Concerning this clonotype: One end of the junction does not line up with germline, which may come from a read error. The CDR3, as DNA: TGTGCCAGCAGTTACAGGGGGTCTGGGACCAACGTCCTGACTTTC. Its protein product is CASSYRGSGTNVLTF. The V call is TRBV6-5, the J call TRBJ2-6; a weak D match, TRBD1 (6 bases). This CDR3 region has 15 residues. CDR1 and CDR2 from the germline V gene are MNHEY and SVGAGI.

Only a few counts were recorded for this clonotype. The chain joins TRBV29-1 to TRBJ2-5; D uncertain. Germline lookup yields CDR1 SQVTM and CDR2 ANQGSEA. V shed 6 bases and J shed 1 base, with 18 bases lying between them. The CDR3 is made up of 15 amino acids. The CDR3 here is CSVAPGGHVQETQYF. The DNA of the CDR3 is TGCAGCGTCGCCCCCGGTGGGCACGTCCAAGAGACCCAGTACTTC.

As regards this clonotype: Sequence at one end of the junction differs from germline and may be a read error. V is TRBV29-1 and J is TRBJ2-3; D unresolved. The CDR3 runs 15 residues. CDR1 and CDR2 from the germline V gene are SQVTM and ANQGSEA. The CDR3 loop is CGVAQYGSGTDTQYF. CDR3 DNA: TGCGGCGTGGCCCAATATGGGTCCGGCACAGATACGCAGTATTTT.

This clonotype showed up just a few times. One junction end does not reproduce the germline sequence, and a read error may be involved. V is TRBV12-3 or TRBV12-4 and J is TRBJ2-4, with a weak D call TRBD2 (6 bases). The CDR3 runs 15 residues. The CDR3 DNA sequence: TGTGCCAGCAGTCTTACTAGCCTAGCCAAAAACATCCAGTACTTC. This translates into CASSLTSLAKNIQYF.

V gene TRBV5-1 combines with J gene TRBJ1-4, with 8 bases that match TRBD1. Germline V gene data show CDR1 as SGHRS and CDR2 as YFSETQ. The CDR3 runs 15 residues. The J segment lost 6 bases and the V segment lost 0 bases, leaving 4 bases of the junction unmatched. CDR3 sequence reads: CASSLAETGDEKLFF. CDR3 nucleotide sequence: TGCGCCAGCAGCTTGGCCGAGACAGGGGATGAAAAACTGTTTTTT. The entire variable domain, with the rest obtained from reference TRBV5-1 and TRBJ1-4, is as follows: KAGVTQTPRYLIKTRGQQVTLSCSPISGHRSVSWYQQTPGQGLQFLFEYFSETQRNKGNFPGRFSGRQFSNSRSEMNVSTLELGDSALYLCASSLAETGDEKLFFGSGTQLSVL.

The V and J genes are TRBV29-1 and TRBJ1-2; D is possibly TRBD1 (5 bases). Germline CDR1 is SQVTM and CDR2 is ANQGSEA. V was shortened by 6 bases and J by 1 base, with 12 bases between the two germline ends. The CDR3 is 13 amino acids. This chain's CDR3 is CSVEGGGNYGYTF. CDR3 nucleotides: TGCAGCGTGGAGGGTGGGGGTAACTATGGCTACACCTTC. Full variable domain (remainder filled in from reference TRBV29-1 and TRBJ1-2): SAVISQKPSRDICQRGTSLTIQCQVDSQVTMMFWYRQQPGQSLTLIATANQGSEATYESGFVIDKFPISRPNLTFSTLTVSNMSPEDSSIYLCSVEGGGNYGYTFGSGTRLTVV.

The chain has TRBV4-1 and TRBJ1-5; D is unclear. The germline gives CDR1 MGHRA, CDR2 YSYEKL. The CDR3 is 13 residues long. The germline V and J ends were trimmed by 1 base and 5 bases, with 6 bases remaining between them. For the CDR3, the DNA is TGCGCCAGCAGCCAAGTCGGAGATCAGCCCCAGCATTTT. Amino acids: CASSQVGDQPQHF.

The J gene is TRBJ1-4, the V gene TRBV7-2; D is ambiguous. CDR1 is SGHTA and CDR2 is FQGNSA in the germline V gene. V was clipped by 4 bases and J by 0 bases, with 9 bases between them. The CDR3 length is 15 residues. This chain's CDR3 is CASSSAGSTNEKLFF. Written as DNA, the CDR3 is TGTGCCAGCAGCTCCGCGGGTTCAACTAATGAAAAACTGTTTTTT.

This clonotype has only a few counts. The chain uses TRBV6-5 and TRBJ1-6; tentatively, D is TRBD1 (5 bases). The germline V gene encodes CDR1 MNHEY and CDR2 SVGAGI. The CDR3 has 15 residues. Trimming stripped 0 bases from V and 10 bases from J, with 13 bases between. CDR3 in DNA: TGTGCCAGCAGTTACTCGACCAGGGACGAATCACCCCTCCACTTT. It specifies CASSYSTRDESPLHF.

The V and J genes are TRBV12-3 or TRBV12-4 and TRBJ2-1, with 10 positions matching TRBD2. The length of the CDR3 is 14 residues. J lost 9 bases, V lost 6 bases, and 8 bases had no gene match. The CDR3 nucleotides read TGTGCCAGCAGGGCGGGACTAGCGTGGGGTGAGCAGTTCTTC. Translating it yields CASRAGLAWGEQFF.

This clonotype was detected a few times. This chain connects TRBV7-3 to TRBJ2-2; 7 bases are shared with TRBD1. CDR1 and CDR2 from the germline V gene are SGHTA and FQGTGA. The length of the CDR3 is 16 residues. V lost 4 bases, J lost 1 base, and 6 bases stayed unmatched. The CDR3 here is CASSSGTVKNTGELFF. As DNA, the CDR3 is TGTGCCAGCAGCTCGGGGACAGTGAAGAACACCGGGGAGCTGTTTTTT.

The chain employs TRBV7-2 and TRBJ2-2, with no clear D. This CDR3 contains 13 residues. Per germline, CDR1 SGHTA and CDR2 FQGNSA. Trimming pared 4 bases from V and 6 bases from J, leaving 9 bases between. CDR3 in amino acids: CASSSTTPGELFF. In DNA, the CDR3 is TGTGCCAGCAGCTCCACTACGCCCGGGGAGCTGTTTTTT. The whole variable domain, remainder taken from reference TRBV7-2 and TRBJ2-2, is GAGVSQSPSNKVTEKGKDVELRCDPISGHTALYWYRQSLGQGLEFLIYFQGNSAPDKSGLPSDRFSAERTGGSVSTLTIQRTQQEDSAVYLCASSSTTPGELFFGEGSRLTVL.

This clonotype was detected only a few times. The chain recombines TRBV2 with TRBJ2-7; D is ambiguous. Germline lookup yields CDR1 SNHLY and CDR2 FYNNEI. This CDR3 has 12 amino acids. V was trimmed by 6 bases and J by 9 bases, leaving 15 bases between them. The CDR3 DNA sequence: TGTGCCAGCAGCCGCGAACTCGCCGGGCAGTACTTC. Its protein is CASSRELAGQYF.

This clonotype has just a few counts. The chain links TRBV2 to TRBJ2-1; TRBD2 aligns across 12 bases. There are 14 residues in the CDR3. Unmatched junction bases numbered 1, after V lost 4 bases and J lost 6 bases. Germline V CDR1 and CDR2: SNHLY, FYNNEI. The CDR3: CASSGTSGANEQFF. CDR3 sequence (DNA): TGTGCCAGCAGTGGGACTAGCGGGGCCAATGAGCAGTTCTTC.

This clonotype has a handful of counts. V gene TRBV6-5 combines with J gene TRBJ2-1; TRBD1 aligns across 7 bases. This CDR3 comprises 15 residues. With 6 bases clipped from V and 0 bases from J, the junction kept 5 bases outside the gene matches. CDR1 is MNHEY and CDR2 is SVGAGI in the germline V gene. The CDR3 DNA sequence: TGTGCCAGCAGGAGACAGGGCAGCTCCTACAATGAGCAGTTCTTC. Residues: CASRRQGSSYNEQFF.

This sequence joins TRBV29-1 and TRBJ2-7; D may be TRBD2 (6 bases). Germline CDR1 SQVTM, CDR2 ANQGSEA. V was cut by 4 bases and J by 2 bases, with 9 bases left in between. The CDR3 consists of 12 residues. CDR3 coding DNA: TGCAGCGTTGCAGGGAGGCCCTACGAGCAGTACTTC. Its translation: CSVAGRPYEQYF.

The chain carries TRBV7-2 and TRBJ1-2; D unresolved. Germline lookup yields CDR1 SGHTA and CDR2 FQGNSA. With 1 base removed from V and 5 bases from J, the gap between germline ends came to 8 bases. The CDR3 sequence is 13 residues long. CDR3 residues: CASSLDGLYGYTF. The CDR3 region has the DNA TGTGCCAGCAGCTTAGATGGACTATATGGCTACACCTTC.

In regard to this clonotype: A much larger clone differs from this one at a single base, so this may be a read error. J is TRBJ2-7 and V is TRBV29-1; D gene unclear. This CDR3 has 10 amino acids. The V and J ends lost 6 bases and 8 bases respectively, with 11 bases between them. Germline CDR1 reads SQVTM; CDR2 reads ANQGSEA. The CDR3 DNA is TGCAGCGTCCGCACAACCAAGCAGTACTTC. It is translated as CSVRTTKQYF.

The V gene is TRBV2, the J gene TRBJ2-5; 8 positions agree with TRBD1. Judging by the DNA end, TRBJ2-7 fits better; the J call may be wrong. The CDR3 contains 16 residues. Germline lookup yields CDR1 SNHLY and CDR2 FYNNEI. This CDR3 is CASTPSGQDADYEQYF. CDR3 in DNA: TGTGCCAGCACCCCTTCGGGACAGGACGCGGACTACGAGCAGTACTTC.

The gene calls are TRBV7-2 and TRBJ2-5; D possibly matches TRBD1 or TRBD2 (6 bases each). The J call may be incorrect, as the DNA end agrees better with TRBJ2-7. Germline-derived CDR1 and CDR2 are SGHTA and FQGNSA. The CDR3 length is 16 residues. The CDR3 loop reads CASSLAPGGFSYEQYF. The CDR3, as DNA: TGTGCCAGCAGCTTAGCCCCCGGGGGCTTCTCCTACGAGCAGTACTTC.

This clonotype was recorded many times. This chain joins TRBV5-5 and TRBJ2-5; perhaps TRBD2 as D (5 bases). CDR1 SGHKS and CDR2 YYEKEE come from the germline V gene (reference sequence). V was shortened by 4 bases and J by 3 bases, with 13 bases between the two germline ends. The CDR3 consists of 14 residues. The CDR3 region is CASSLGGLEETQYF. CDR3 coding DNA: TGTGCCAGCAGCCTGGGCGGGTTGGAAGAGACCCAGTACTTC.

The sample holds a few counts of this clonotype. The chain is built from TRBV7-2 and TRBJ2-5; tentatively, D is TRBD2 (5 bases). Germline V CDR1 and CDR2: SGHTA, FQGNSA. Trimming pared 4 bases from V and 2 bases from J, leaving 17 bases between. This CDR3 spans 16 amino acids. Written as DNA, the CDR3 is TGTGCCAGCAGCTCCCAAGGGCAGACTAAACAAGAGACCCAGTACTTC. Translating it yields CASSSQGQTKQETQYF.

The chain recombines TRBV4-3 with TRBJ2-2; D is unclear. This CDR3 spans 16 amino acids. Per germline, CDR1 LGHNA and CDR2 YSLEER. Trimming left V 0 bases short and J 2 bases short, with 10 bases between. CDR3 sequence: CASSQDTIFNTGELFF. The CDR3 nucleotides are TGCGCCAGCAGCCAAGATACGATTTTCAACACCGGGGAGCTGTTTTTT.

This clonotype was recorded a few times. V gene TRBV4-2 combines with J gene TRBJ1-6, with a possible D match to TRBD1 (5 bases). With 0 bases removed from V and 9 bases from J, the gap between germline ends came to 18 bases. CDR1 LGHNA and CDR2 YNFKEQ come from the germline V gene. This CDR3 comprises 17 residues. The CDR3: CASSQDAFGGTGSPLHF. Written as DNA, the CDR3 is TGTGCCAGCAGCCAAGATGCTTTCGGGGGGACCGGTTCACCCCTCCACTTT.

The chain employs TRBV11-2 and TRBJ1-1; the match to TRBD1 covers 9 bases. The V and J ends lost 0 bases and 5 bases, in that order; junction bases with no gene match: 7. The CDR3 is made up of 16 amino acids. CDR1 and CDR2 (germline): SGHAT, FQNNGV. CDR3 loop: CASSLDPGQGKTEAFF. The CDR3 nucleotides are TGTGCCAGCAGCTTAGATCCGGGACAGGGAAAGACTGAAGCTTTCTTT.